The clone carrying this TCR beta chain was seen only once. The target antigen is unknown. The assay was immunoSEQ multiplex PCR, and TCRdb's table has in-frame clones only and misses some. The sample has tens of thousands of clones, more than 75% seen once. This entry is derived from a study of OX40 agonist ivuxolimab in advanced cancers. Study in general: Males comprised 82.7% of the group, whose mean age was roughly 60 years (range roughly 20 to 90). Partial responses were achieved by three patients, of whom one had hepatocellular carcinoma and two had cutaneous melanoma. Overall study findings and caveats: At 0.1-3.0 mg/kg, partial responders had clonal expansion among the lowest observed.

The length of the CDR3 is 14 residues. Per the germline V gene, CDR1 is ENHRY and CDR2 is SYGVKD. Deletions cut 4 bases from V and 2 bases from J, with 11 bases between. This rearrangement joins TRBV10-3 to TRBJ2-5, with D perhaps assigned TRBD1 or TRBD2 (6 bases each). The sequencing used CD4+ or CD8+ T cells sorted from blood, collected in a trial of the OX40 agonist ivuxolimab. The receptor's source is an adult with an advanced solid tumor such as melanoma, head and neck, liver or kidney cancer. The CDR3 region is CAISGTGTQETQYF. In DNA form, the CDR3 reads TGTGCCATCAGTGGAACAGGGACTCAAGAGACCCAGTACTTC.